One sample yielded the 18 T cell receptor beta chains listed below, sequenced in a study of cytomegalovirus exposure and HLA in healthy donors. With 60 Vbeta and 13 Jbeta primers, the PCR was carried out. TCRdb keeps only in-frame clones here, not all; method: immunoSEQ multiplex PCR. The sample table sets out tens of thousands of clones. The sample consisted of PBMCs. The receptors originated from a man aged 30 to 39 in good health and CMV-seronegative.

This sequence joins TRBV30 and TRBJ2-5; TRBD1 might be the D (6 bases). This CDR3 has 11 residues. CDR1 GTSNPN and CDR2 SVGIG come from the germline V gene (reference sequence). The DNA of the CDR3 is TGTGCTTCAGGGGTAGGGGAGACCCAGTACTTC. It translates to CASGVGETQYF. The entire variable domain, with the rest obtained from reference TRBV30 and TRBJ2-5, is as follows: SQTIHQWPATLVQPVGSPLSLECTVEGTSNPNLYWYRQAAGRGLQLLFYSVGIGQISSEVPQNLSASRPQDRQFILSSKKLLLSDSGFYLCASGVGETQYFGPGTRLLVL.

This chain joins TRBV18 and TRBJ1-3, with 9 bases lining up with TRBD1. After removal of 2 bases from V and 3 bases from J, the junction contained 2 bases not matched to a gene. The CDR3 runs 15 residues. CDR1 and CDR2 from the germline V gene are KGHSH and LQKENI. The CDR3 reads CASSPGTGLGNTIYF. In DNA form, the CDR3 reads TGTGCCAGCTCACCAGGGACAGGGCTTGGAAACACCATATATTTT.

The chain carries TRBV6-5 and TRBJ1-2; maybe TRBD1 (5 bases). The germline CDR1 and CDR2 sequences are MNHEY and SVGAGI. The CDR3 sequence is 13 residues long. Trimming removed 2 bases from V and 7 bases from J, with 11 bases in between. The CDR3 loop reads CASSYGGGIGYTF. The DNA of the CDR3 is TGTGCCAGCAGTTACGGGGGGGGAATTGGCTACACCTTC.

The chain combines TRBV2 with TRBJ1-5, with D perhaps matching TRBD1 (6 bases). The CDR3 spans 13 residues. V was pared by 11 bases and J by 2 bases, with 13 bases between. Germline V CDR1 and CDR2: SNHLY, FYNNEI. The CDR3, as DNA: TGTGCCGGTGCCCGACAGGGCAATCAGCCCCAGCATTTT. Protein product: CAGARQGNQPQHF.

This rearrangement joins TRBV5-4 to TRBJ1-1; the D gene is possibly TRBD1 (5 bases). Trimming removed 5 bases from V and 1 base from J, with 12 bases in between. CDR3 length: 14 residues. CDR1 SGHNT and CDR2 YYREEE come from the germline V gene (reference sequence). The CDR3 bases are TGTGCCAGCAGTTACATACAGGAGAACACTGAAGCTTTCTTT. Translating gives CASSYIQENTEAFF.

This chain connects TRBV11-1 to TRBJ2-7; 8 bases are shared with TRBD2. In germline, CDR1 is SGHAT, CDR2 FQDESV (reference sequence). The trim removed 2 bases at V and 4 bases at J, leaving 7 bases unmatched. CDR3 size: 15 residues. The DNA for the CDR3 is TGTGCCAGCAGCTTATATCCGGGAGGGCCTTACGAGCAGTACTTC. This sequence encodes CASSLYPGGPYEQYF.

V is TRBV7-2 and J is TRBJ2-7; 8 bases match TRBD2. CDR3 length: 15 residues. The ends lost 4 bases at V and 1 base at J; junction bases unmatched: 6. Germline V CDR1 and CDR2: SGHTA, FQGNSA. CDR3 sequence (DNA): TGTGCCAGCAGCTCGTCCGGGACTAGATCCTACGAGCAGTACTTC. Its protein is CASSSSGTRSYEQYF. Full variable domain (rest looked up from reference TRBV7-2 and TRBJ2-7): GAGVSQSPSNKVTEKGKDVELRCDPISGHTALYWYRQSLGQGLEFLIYFQGNSAPDKSGLPSDRFSAERTGGSVSTLTIQRTQQEDSAVYLCASSSSGTRSYEQYFGPGTRLTVT.

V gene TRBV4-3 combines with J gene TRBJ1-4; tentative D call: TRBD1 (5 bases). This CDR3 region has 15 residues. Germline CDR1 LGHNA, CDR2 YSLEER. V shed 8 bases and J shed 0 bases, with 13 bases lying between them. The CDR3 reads CASQRQTATNEKLFF. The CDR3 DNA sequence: TGCGCCAGCCAAAGACAGACTGCAACTAATGAAAAACTGTTTTTT.

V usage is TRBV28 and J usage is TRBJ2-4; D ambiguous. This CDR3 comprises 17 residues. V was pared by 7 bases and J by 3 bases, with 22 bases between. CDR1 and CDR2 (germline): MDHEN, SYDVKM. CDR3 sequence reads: CASTHLIARTGKNIQYF. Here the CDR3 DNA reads TGTGCCAGCACCCATTTGATCGCCCGTACGGGCAAAAACATTCAGTACTTC.

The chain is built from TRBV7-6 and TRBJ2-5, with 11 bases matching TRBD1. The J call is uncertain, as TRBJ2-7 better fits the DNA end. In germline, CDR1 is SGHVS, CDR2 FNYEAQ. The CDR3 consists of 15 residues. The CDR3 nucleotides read TGTGCCAGCAGCTTAGCCGGGGACAGGGGGGACGAGCAGTACTTC. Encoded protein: CASSLAGDRGDEQYF.

CDR3 in amino acids: CAIRTSGGSGELFF. The CDR3 DNA follows: TGTGCCATTCGAACTAGCGGGGGTTCCGGGGAGCTGTTTTTT. This chain joins TRBV10-3 and TRBJ2-2, with 11 bases lining up with TRBD2. Germline V lookup: CDR1 ENHRY, CDR2 SYGVKD. After removal of 9 bases from V and 6 bases from J, the junction contained 6 bases not matched to a gene. CDR3 size: 14 residues.

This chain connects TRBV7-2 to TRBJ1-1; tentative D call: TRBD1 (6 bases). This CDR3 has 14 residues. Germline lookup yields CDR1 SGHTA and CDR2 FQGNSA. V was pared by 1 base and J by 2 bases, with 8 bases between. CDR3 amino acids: CASSLGTANTEAFF. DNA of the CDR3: TGTGCCAGCAGCTTAGGGACAGCAAACACTGAAGCTTTCTTT.

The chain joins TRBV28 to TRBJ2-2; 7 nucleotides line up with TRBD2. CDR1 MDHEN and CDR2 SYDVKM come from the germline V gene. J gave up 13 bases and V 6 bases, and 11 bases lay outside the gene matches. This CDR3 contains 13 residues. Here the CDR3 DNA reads TGTGCCAGCAGCTCCCCCGGGGGGATGCGGCTGTTTTTT. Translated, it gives CASSSPGGMRLFF.

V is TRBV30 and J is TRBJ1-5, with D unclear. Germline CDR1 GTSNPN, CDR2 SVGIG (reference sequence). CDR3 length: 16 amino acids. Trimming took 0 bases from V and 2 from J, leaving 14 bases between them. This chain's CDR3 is CAWSVPGVWGNQPQHF. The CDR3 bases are TGTGCCTGGAGTGTACCGGGAGTTTGGGGCAATCAGCCCCAGCATTTT. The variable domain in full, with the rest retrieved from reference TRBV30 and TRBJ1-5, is SQTIHQWPATLVQPVGSPLSLECTVEGTSNPNLYWYRQAAGRGLQLLFYSVGIGQISSEVPQNLSASRPQDRQFILSSKKLLLSDSGFYLCAWSVPGVWGNQPQHFGDGTRLSIL.

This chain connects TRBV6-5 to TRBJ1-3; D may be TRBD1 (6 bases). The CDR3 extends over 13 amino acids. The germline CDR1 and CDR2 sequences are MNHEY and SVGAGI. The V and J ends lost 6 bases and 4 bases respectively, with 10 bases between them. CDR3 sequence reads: CASRTQGGNTIYF. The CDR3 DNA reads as TGTGCCAGCAGAACACAGGGAGGAAACACCATATATTTT.

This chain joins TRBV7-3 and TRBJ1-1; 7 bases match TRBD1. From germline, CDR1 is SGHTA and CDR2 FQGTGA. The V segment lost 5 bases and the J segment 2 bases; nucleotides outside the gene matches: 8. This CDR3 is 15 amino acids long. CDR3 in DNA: TGTGCCAGCAGCCTAAGACAGGGAACCAACACTGAAGCTTTCTTT. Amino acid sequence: CASSLRQGTNTEAFF. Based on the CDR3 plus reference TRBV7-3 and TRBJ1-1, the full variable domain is GAGVSQTPSNKVTEKGKYVELRCDPISGHTALYWYRQSLGQGPEFLIYFQGTGAADDSGLPNDRFFAVRPEGSVSTLKIQRTERGDSAVYLCASSLRQGTNTEAFFGQGTRLTVV.

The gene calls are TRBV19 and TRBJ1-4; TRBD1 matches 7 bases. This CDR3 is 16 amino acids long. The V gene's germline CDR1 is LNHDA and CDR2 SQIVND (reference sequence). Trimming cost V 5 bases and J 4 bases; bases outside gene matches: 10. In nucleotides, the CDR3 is TGTGCCAGTAGTGCACAGGGGTATCGCGGTAATGAAAAACTGTTTTTT. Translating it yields CASSAQGYRGNEKLFF.

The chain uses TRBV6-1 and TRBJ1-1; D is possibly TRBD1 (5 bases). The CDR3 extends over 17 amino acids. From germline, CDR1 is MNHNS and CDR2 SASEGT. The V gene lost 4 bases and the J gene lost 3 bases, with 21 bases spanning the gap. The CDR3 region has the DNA TGTGCCAGCAGTGGCGGGGACCGTATACCAGCGTACACTGAAGCTTTCTTT. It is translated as CASSGGDRIPAYTEAFF.